This TCR beta chain stems from a study of blood T cells in healthy people across ages. Using a J-beta primer mix together with a sample-barcoded 5' primer, a second PCR was run for roughly 7 to 12 cycles. Each CDR3 protein is one row after TCRdb ran MiXCR on the 5' RACE reads. Of approximately 2,000,000 distinct CDR3 sequences in the sample, about 39% are singletons; the top ten hold 23%. The study's findings and limits: The study regarded diversity estimates from one million T cells as underestimates. With age, beta diversity per million T cells declined roughly linearly, significantly by 35 to 40.

In this sample, this clonotype turned up many times. Its antigen remains unknown. V shed 0 bases and J shed 0 bases, with 3 bases lying between them. Germline CDR1 reads SGDLS; CDR2 reads YYNGEE. The CDR3 is 13 amino acids. The receptor was derived from a human donor in good health. This rearrangement joins TRBV9 to TRBJ1-1; unclear D gene. Material: blood. The CDR3 DNA sequence: TGTGCCAGCAGCGTAGTTCTGAACACTGAAGCTTTCTTT. The encoded protein is CASSVVLNTEAFF. Combining the CDR3 with reference TRBV9 and TRBJ1-1 gives the whole variable domain DSGVTQTPKHLITATGQRVTLRCSPRSGDLSVYWYQQSLDQGLQFLIQYYNGEERAKGNILERFSAQQFPDLHSELNLSSLELGDSALYFCASSVVLNTEAFFGQGTRLTVV.